This section outlines one T cell receptor (beta chain) sequence together with its context. Its antigen is currently unknown. The study ran its PCR with 60 Vbeta and 13 Jbeta primers. Repertoires were generated with immunoSEQ multiplex PCR, while TCRdb's copy carries only in-frame clones and drops some. Of some 150,000 clones in the sample, around 78% were seen once. The sample is drawn from a study of cytomegalovirus exposure and HLA in healthy donors. Study in general: Earlier, 150 million to 200 million T cells were analyzed, and some 120 million unique TCR beta sequences were found among them. Falling in the Caucasian-associated ancestry cluster were approximately 86% of 398 genotyped donors.

General study findings and limits: Most of the TCR beta V segments (in an earlier analysis) were productive either about 90% or about 30% of the time. Cytomegalovirus association was assigned to about 150 TCR beta chains.

This CDR3 has 16 residues. In germline, CDR1 is SGHNT, CDR2 YYREEE (reference sequence). With 3 bases clipped from V and 5 bases from J, the junction kept 12 bases outside the gene matches. This TCR was recovered from a middle-aged man in good health and CMV-seropositive. The V gene is TRBV5-4, the J gene TRBJ2-3; 7 positions match TRBD1. Sequencing used PBMCs. The CDR3 DNA reads TGTGCCAGCAGCTCCGGGACAGTACGGTCCCGAGATACGCAGTATTTT. Protein: CASSSGTVRSRDTQYF.